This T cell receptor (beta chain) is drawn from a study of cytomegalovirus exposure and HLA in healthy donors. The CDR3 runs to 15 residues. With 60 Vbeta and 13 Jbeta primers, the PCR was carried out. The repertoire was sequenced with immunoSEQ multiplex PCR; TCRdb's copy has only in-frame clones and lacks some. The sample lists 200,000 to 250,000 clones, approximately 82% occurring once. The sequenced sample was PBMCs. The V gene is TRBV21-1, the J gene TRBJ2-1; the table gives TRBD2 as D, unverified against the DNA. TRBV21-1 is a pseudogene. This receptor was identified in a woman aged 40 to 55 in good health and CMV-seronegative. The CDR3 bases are TGTGCCAGCACCTGTCGGGGGGATCCTTGGAATGAGCAGTTCTTC. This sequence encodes CASTCRGDPWNEQFF.